The sequence of this T cell receptor (beta chain) was determined in a study of graft-versus-host responses after intestinal transplantation. As for the study in general: Every recipient had anti-thymocyte globulin induction and about three years of tacrolimus plus steroids. Findings of the study overall: Recipient bone marrow held GvH clones, some seen earlier in ileum or blood. Clonal ratios of graft-versus-host to host-versus-graft in allografts were high for patients exhibiting graft-donor T cell macrochimerism. With peak circulating GvH clone levels came an association with early post-transplant HvG declines.

CDR1 is SQVTM, CDR2 ANQGSEA, per germline. V was clipped by 6 bases and J by 4 bases, with 12 bases between them. This CDR3 spans 12 amino acids. Method: immunoSEQ multiplex PCR; TCRdb's copy keeps in-frame clones and lacks some. This repertoire shows around 130,000 clones, roughly nine tenths found once; its top ten account for roughly 0.17%. In regard to this clone: Its target is not known.

The sample consisted of unstimulated CD4+ T cells sorted from spleen or lymph node cells, taken before intestinal transplant. The V and J genes are TRBV29-1 and TRBJ1-2, with D possibly matching TRBD1 (6 bases). The receptor comes from a human donor who received an intestinal transplant. The CDR3: CSVRTGFYGYTF. The CDR3 DNA is TGCAGCGTGCGTACAGGGTTCTATGGCTACACCTTC.